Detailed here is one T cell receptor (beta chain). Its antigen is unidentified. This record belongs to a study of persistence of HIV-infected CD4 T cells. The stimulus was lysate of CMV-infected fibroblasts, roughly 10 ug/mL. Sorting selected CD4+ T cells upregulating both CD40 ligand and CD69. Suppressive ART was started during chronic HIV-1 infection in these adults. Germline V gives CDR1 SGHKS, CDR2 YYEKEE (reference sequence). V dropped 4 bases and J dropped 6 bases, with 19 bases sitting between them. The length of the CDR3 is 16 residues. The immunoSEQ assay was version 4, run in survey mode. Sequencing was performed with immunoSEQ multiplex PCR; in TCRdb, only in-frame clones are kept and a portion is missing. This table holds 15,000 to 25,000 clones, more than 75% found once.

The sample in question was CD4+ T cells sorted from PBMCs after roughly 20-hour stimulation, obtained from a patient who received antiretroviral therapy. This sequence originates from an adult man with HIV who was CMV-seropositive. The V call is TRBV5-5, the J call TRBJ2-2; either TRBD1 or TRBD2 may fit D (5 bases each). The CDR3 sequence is CASSPGPYLHAGELFF. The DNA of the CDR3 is TGTGCCAGCAGCCCGGGACCGTACTTGCACGCCGGGGAGCTGTTTTTT.